This T cell receptor beta chain was identified in a study of blood T cell repertoires in COVID-19. CDR1 is SGHNT, CDR2 YENEEA, per germline. The CDR3 runs 19 residues. The V gene lost 4 bases and the J gene lost 6 bases, with 30 bases spanning the gap. Authors' processing steps: Estimation of nucleated cell counts was performed using reference gene primer amplification. The repertoire was sequenced with immunoSEQ multiplex PCR; TCRdb's copy has only in-frame clones and lacks some. V, J and clone size reflect that table, while D and trimming were determined from the DNA. The sample includes around 65,000 clones, 65% to 90% of them seen just once. This clone was observed a few times.

The sequence was obtained from an elderly man with active COVID-19. This chain joins TRBV11-3 and TRBJ1-2; D not certain. Sequences were obtained from peripheral blood. CDR3 coding DNA: TGTGCCAGCAGCTCAATAGGAGGGCACCCCGGAAAAAACTCGCATGGCTACACCTTC. This gives the protein CASSSIGGHPGKNSHGYTF.